The clone carrying this T cell receptor (beta chain) was counted a few times. Its specificity is unknown. The record originates from a study of T-cell memory formation after mild COVID-19. TCRdb fed the 5' RACE reads into MiXCR, producing one record per CDR3 protein. The table records 250,000 to 400,000 distinct CDR3 sequences, around an eighth of them present only once. Study conclusions and caveats: Contracting clones localized mainly to CM and EM when CD4+ and mainly to EMRA when CD8+.

The germline V gene has CDR1 SGHAT and CDR2 FQNNGV. CDR3 length: 16 amino acids. The germline V and J ends were trimmed by 7 bases and 1 base, with 20 bases remaining between them. Source material: PBMCs or a T cell subset sorted from them (not recorded which). The source is a man younger than 30 who had mild COVID-19 (a few samples of this study predate the infection). Cell type and time point are not known. The chain is built from TRBV11-2 and TRBJ2-7, with a weak D call TRBD1 (6 bases). The CDR3, as DNA: TGTGCCAGCACCAGTGGGACATGTAAGAGGTCCTACGAGCAGTACGTC. Residues: CASTSGTCKRSYEQYV.